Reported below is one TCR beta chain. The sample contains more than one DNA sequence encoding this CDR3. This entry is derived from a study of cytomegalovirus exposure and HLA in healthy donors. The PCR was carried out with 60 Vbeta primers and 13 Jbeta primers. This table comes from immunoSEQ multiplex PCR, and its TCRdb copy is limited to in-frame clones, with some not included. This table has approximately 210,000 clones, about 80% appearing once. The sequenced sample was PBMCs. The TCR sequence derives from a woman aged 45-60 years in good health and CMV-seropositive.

The CDR3 is CASSYRAYNQPQHF. CDR3 in DNA: TGTGCCAGTAGTTACAGAGCCTACAATCAGCCCCAGCATTTT. The rearrangement joins TRBV19 to TRBJ1-5; D remains ambiguous. The length of the CDR3 is 14 residues. CDR1 and CDR2 (germline): LNHDA, SQIVND (reference sequence). V was shortened by 5 bases and J by 3 bases, with 11 bases between the two germline ends.